What follows are 32 T cell receptor beta chains derived from one specimen sequenced in a study of cytomegalovirus exposure and HLA in healthy donors. 60 Vbeta and 13 Jbeta primers were used in PCR. Measured with immunoSEQ multiplex PCR; TCRdb has only the in-frame clones, and not every one. The top ten hold just over 2.5% of the sample, which has approximately 150,000 clones, around 84% seen once. Material: PBMCs. Receptor source: a man aged 30-40 years in good health and CMV-seropositive.

This chain's CDR3 is CASSDRERSSGNTIYF. The CDR3 nucleotides read TGTGCCAGCAGCGACAGGGAACGGAGCTCTGGAAACACCATATATTTT. The chain is built from TRBV7-9 and TRBJ1-3; TRBD1 matches 7 bases. Trimming took 5 bases from V and 0 from J; bases not matched to a gene: 7. Germline assignment: CDR1 SEHNR and CDR2 FQNEAQ (reference sequence). The length of the CDR3 is 16 residues.

V and J are TRBV30 and TRBJ1-1; D not resolved. The CDR3 runs 12 residues. V lost 0 bases and J lost 7, with 9 bases in between. Germline lookup yields CDR1 GTSNPN and CDR2 SVGIG (reference sequence). In nucleotides, the CDR3 is TGTGCCTGGAGTGTAGTCACTTTTGAAGCTTTCTTT. It yields the protein CAWSVVTFEAFF.

The chain recombines TRBV27 with TRBJ1-3; a possible D gene is TRBD1 (5 bases). The CDR3 runs 17 residues. Per germline, CDR1 MNHEY and CDR2 SMNVEV (reference sequence). V was shortened by 4 bases and J by 2 bases, with 18 bases between the two germline ends. CDR3 DNA: TGTGCCAGCAGTTCGCAAATCAGGGCCCCCACTGGAAACACCATATATTTT. Amino acid sequence: CASSSQIRAPTGNTIYF.

The genes are TRBV9 and TRBJ1-3; D uncertain. CDR3 size: 13 residues. Germline V gene lookup returns CDR1 SGDLS and CDR2 YYNGEE. The germline V and J ends were trimmed by 3 bases and 4 bases, with 8 bases remaining between them. This CDR3 reads CASSAQEGNTIYF. The CDR3 DNA reads as TGTGCCAGCAGCGCCCAAGAGGGAAACACCATATATTTT.

This sequence joins TRBV4-1 and TRBJ1-5, with D possibly being TRBD1 (5 bases). This CDR3 spans 15 amino acids. CDR1 is MGHRA, CDR2 YSYEKL, per germline. Trimming removed 0 bases at V and 3 bases at J, with 9 bases between. The CDR3 spells CASSQDFRDNQPQHF. CDR3 bases: TGCGCCAGCAGCCAAGATTTCAGGGACAATCAGCCCCAGCATTTT.

The chain uses TRBV10-1 and TRBJ2-1, with 10 positions matching TRBD2. Germline-derived CDR1 and CDR2 are WNHNN and SYGVQD (reference sequence). The V gene end was trimmed by 3 bases and the J gene end by 6 bases; junction bases not matched to a gene: 2. The CDR3 is 14 residues long. The CDR3, as DNA: TGCGCCAGCAGTGACAGCGGGAGGGCCAATGAGCAGTTCTTC. This sequence encodes CASSDSGRANEQFF.

The chain links TRBV4-3 to TRBJ2-1; 10 bases are a match to TRBD2. The CDR3 covers 16 residues. The germline V gene has CDR1 LGHNA and CDR2 YSLEER. Trimming cost V 0 bases and J 4 bases; bases outside gene matches: 3. The CDR3, as DNA: TGCGCCAGCAGCCAAGAGTGGACTAGCGGTTACAATGAGCAGTTCTTC. Translated: CASSQEWTSGYNEQFF.

The chain uses TRBV7-9 and TRBJ1-1, with 8 bases aligning to TRBD1. The length of the CDR3 is 13 residues. After removal of 4 bases from V and 3 bases from J, the junction contained 1 base not matched to a gene. Germline CDR1 and CDR2: SEHNR and FQNEAQ (reference sequence). The CDR3 bases are TGTGCCAGCAGCTCACAGGGGGACACTGAAGCTTTCTTT. It is translated as CASSSQGDTEAFF.

The chain carries TRBV20-1 and TRBJ1-2; D gene uncertain. Per the germline V gene, CDR1 is DFQATT and CDR2 is SNEGSKA (reference sequence). V lost 3 bases, J lost 5 bases, and 4 bases lay in between. The CDR3 spans 10 residues. CDR3 protein: CSASPYGYTF. CDR3 sequence (DNA): TGCAGTGCTAGCCCATATGGCTACACCTTC.

The chain couples TRBV4-2 to TRBJ1-2, with D possibly being TRBD1 (6 bases). V lost 0 bases and J lost 3, with 20 bases in between. Germline values: CDR1 LGHNA, CDR2 YNFKEQ. This CDR3 comprises 18 residues. The chain's CDR3 is CASSQEVDRPSPHYGYTF. CDR3 in DNA: TGTGCCAGCAGCCAAGAGGTCGACAGGCCCAGTCCCCACTATGGCTACACCTTC.

The chain joins TRBV5-1 to TRBJ1-1; 8 nucleotides agree with TRBD1. V shed 0 bases and J 1 base; nucleotides not matched to a gene: 5. The V gene's germline CDR1 is SGHRS and CDR2 YFSETQ. The CDR3 covers 16 residues. Written as DNA, the CDR3 is TGCGCCAGCAGCTTGGCAGGCCAGGGGGCGAACACTGAAGCTTTCTTT. Its protein is CASSLAGQGANTEAFF.

The V gene is TRBV29-1, the J gene TRBJ2-5; a possible D gene is TRBD1 (5 bases). The germline CDR1 and CDR2 sequences are SQVTM and ANQGSEA. This CDR3 is built from 14 residues. V was trimmed by 6 bases and J by 1 base, leaving 15 bases between them. The CDR3 is CSVTVAGPQETQYF. In DNA, the CDR3 is TGCAGCGTGACAGTTGCAGGGCCCCAAGAGACCCAGTACTTC.

V usage is TRBV10-3 and J usage is TRBJ1-3, with D tentatively TRBD1 (6 bases). V lost 2 bases and J 4 bases, leaving 15 bases between the germline ends. The CDR3 sequence is 16 residues long. Germline values: CDR1 ENHRY, CDR2 SYGVKD. CDR3 loop: CAISERDIVSGNTIYF. In DNA, the CDR3 is TGTGCCATCAGTGAGCGGGACATTGTGTCCGGAAACACCATATATTTT.

This chain uses TRBV10-1 with TRBJ2-7; TRBD2 is a possible D gene (6 bases). This CDR3 is built from 15 residues. Trimming cost V 2 bases and J 4 bases, with 15 bases left between them. Germline V gene lookup returns CDR1 WNHNN and CDR2 SYGVQD (reference sequence). The CDR3 DNA follows: TGCGCCAGCAGTGAGACGGGGGTTGAGATATACGAGCAGTACGTC. Translating gives CASSETGVEIYEQYV.

V usage is TRBV23-1 and J usage is TRBJ2-2, with D perhaps TRBD2 (5 bases). TRBV23-1 is an ORF, with its function uncertain. The CDR3 is made up of 15 amino acids. V was shortened by 3 bases and J by 1 base, with 9 bases between the two germline ends. CDR3 sequence reads: CASSHRTVNTGELFF. In DNA, the CDR3 is TGCGCCAGCAGTCATAGGACTGTGAACACCGGGGAGCTGTTTTTT.

The V gene is TRBV5-6, the J gene TRBJ2-5; 12 bases are shared with TRBD2. CDR3 length equals 14 residues. Trimming took 4 bases from V and 4 from J; bases not matched to a gene: 2. Germline lookup yields CDR1 SGHDT and CDR2 YYEEEE. CDR3 in DNA: TGTGCCAGCAGCCCACTAGCGGGAGGAGAGACCCAGTACTTC. It specifies CASSPLAGGETQYF. Variable domain in full (rest from reference TRBV5-6 and TRBJ2-5): DAGVTQSPTHLIKTRGQQVTLRCSPKSGHDTVSWYQQALGQGPQFIFQYYEEEERQRGNFPDRFSGHQFPNYSSELNVNALLLGDSALYLCASSPLAGGETQYFGPGTRLLVL.

V usage is TRBV4-3 and J usage is TRBJ1-1; perhaps TRBD1 as D (5 bases). Germline V gives CDR1 LGHNA, CDR2 YSLEER. V lost 0 bases to trimming and J lost 0 bases, with 11 bases between them. CDR3 size: 16 residues. This chain's CDR3 is CASSQDRGGMNTEAFF. CDR3 bases: TGCGCCAGCAGCCAAGATCGGGGGGGAATGAACACTGAAGCTTTCTTT.

The V and J genes are TRBV11-3 and TRBJ2-2; D not certain. V was cut by 7 bases and J by 5 bases, with 8 bases left in between. This CDR3 is built from 12 residues. Per the germline V gene, CDR1 is SGHNT and CDR2 is YENEEA. Written as DNA, the CDR3 is TGTGCCAGCATCGCGGTAACCGGGGAGCTGTTTTTT. Its protein is CASIAVTGELFF.

V and J are TRBV2 and TRBJ1-5; D may be TRBD1 (6 bases). V lost 5 bases and J lost 7, with 18 bases in between. The CDR3 is 15 residues long. CDR1 is SNHLY and CDR2 is FYNNEI in the germline V gene. The CDR3 coding sequence is TGTGCCAGCAGTTCTGACAGGCTAGGGAGCCAGCCCCAGCATTTT. Encoded protein: CASSSDRLGSQPQHF. Looking up the rest from reference TRBV2 and TRBJ1-5 gives the full variable domain: EPEVTQTPSHQVTQMGQEVILRCVPISNHLYFYWYRQILGQKVEFLVSFYNNEISEKSEIFDDQFSVERPDGSNFTLKIRSTKLEDSAMYFCASSSDRLGSQPQHFGDGTRLSIL.

This chain links TRBV2 with TRBJ2-1, with 9 bases matching TRBD2. J lost 8 bases, V lost 6 bases, and 11 bases had no gene match. Per germline, CDR1 SNHLY and CDR2 FYNNEI. The CDR3 is made up of 15 amino acids. The CDR3 nucleotides are TGTGCCAGCAGGGCTAAAGGACTAGCGACCGATGAGCAGTTCTTC. It encodes CASRAKGLATDEQFF.

Here the CDR3 reads CASSPTGQAGNEKLFF. For the CDR3, the DNA is TGCGCCAGCAGCCCGACGGGCCAGGCGGGTAATGAAAAACTGTTTTTT. The chain carries TRBV4-1 and TRBJ1-4; D unclear. Looked up from germline, CDR1 is MGHRA and CDR2 is YSYEKL. This CDR3 contains 16 residues. The V gene lost 4 bases and the J gene lost 4 bases, with 16 bases spanning the gap.

The chain uses TRBV11-3 and TRBJ2-5; 8 bases align to TRBD1. The CDR3 has 13 amino acids. The J segment lost 4 bases and the V segment lost 5 bases, leaving 3 bases of the junction unmatched. Per germline, CDR1 SGHNT and CDR2 YENEEA. The CDR3 nucleotides are TGTGCCAGCAGCAAACAGGGGGGAGAGACCCAGTACTTC. Amino acid sequence: CASSKQGGETQYF. Looking up the rest from reference TRBV11-3 and TRBJ2-5 gives the full variable domain: EAGVVQSPRYKIIEKKQPVAFWCNPISGHNTLYWYLQNLGQGPELLIRYENEEAVDDSQLPKDRFSAERLKGVDSTLKIQPAELGDSAVYLCASSKQGGETQYFGPGTRLLVL.

The chain links TRBV6-1 to TRBJ2-1; TRBD1 matches at 10 bases. V lost 7 bases and J lost 3; bases outside the gene matches: 6. This CDR3 is built from 15 residues. Germline values: CDR1 MNHNS, CDR2 SASEGT. CDR3: CASTGTGEGYNEQFF. The CDR3 DNA sequence: TGTGCCAGCACTGGGACAGGGGAGGGCTACAATGAGCAGTTCTTC.

The rearrangement links TRBV11-2 to TRBJ2-1; 9 bases line up with TRBD2. After removal of 3 bases from V and 10 bases from J, the junction contained 7 bases not matched to a gene. Germline V gene sequence: CDR1 SGHAT, CDR2 FQNNGV. The CDR3 loop spans 14 amino acids. The CDR3 loop reads CASSFAGGPREQFF. CDR3 bases: TGTGCCAGCAGCTTCGCGGGAGGGCCCCGGGAGCAGTTCTTC. The whole variable domain, remainder taken from reference TRBV11-2 and TRBJ2-1, is EAGVAQSPRYKIIEKRQSVAFWCNPISGHATLYWYQQILGQGPKLLIQFQNNGVVDDSQLPKDRFSAERLKGVDSTLKIQPAKLEDSAVYLCASSFAGGPREQFFGPGTRLTVL.

The CDR3 bases are TGTGCCAGCAGTTCCCCTCCGTCAGATACGCAGTATTTT. Protein product: CASSSPPSDTQYF. The chain links TRBV28 to TRBJ2-3; D is unresolved. The CDR3 consists of 13 residues. Germline assignment: CDR1 MDHEN and CDR2 SYDVKM. Trimming shortened V by 4 bases and J by 4 bases, and 9 bases separated the two germline ends. Full variable domain (rest looked up from reference TRBV28 and TRBJ2-3): DVKVTQSSRYLVKRTGEKVFLECVQDMDHENMFWYRQDPGLGLRLIYFSYDVKMKEKGDIPEGYSVSREKKERFSLILESASTNQTSMYLCASSSPPSDTQYFGPGTRLTVL.

The chain joins TRBV7-9 to TRBJ2-5; possible D gene TRBD2, 6 bases. This CDR3 contains 15 residues. CDR1 is SEHNR and CDR2 is FQNEAQ in the germline V gene (reference sequence). V was trimmed by 5 bases and J by 5 bases, leaving 18 bases between them. The DNA of the CDR3 is TGTGCCAGCAGCCCGCAGTTGGGTGCGGGGGAGACCCAGTACTTC. Protein sequence: CASSPQLGAGETQYF.

V gene TRBV30 combines with J gene TRBJ1-2; 7 bases map to TRBD1. J gave up 14 bases and V 0 bases, and 12 bases lay outside the gene matches. CDR1 and CDR2 (germline): GTSNPN, SVGIG (reference sequence). The CDR3 runs to 13 residues. This CDR3 reads CAWSVLGGGGSTF. Written as DNA, the CDR3 is TGTGCCTGGAGTGTACTCGGAGGGGGCGGCTCTACCTTC.

This clone was picked up a small number of times. The chain joins TRBV5-6 to TRBJ1-4, with 7 bases fitting TRBD1. The junction had 6 bases not matched to a gene; V was cut back by 0 bases and J by 7 bases. From germline, CDR1 is SGHDT and CDR2 YYEEEE. This CDR3 has 15 amino acids. CDR3: CASSLGETGIEKLFF. The CDR3 DNA reads as TGTGCCAGCAGCTTGGGGGAGACAGGGATTGAAAAACTGTTTTTT.

The rearrangement links TRBV4-1 to TRBJ2-2, with 10 bases that match TRBD1. The CDR3 runs 15 residues. With 6 bases clipped from V and 4 bases from J, the junction kept 5 bases outside the gene matches. The germline CDR1 and CDR2 sequences are MGHRA and YSYEKL. The chain's CDR3 is CASRETGGRTGELFF. CDR3 bases: TGCGCCAGCAGGGAGACAGGGGGCCGCACCGGGGAGCTGTTTTTT.

V and J are TRBV5-6 and TRBJ1-2; tentative D call: TRBD1 (6 bases). Deletions cut 4 bases from V and 6 bases from J, with 16 bases between. The CDR3 consists of 14 residues. Germline lookup yields CDR1 SGHDT and CDR2 YYEEEE. The CDR3 DNA follows: TGTGCCAGCAGCCCTACAGGGTTTGAAGATGGCTACACCTTC. It specifies CASSPTGFEDGYTF.

The chain joins TRBV18 to TRBJ1-2, with 7 bases identical to TRBD1. The germline V gene encodes CDR1 KGHSH and CDR2 LQKENI. This CDR3 contains 16 residues. V lost 3 bases, J lost 5 bases, and 12 bases stayed unmatched. DNA for the CDR3: TGTGCCAGCTCACCCGGAGGGGGCATGGAAATTTATGGCTACACCTTC. Protein product: CASSPGGGMEIYGYTF. Supplemented by reference TRBV18 and TRBJ1-2, the full variable domain reads NAGVMQNPRHLVRRRGQEARLRCSPMKGHSHVYWYRQLPEEGLKFMVYLQKENIIDESGMPKERFSAEFPKEGPSILRIQQVVRGDSAAYFCASSPGGGMEIYGYTFGSGTRLTVV.

J is TRBJ2-7 and V is TRBV11-2, with TRBD2 matching over 7 bases. Germline V lookup: CDR1 SGHAT, CDR2 FQNNGV. The CDR3 loop spans 15 amino acids. Trimming cost V 5 bases and J 3 bases; bases outside gene matches: 10. As DNA, the CDR3 is TGTGCCAGCAGCGTACGCCGGGACTATAACTACGAGCAGTACTTC. Residues: CASSVRRDYNYEQYF.